The sample holds a few counts of the clone carrying this T cell receptor (beta chain). This sample is part of a study of identical twins. TCRdb reprocessed the 5' RACE reads with MiXCR, giving one entry per CDR3 protein. The sample includes approximately 500,000 distinct CDR3 sequences, approximately 14% of them seen just once. In germline, CDR1 is SGDLS, CDR2 YYNGEE. The CDR3 contains 14 residues. V was cut by 0 bases and J by 5 bases, with 11 bases left in between. This sample also belongs to another study, concerning yellow fever vaccine responses in identical twins.

This receptor was taken from a woman in her late teens or twenties in good health. Sequenced material: CD4+ T cells sorted from blood. The chain is built from TRBV9 and TRBJ2-5; D unclear. The CDR3 nucleotides are TGTGCCAGCAGCGTAGATGGCGTGGGGGAGACCCAGTACTTC. This gives the protein CASSVDGVGETQYF.